The entry that follows covers one T cell receptor (beta chain) sequence. No antigen is known for it. The sample belongs to a study of tumor and adjacent non-tumor tissue in lung cancer. The wider study: Patients comprised about a dozen adenocarcinoma, a couple of squamous cell carcinoma and 1 small cell lung cancer. Findings of the study overall: Top 100 clones took a larger repertoire share in normal lung.

The CDR3 loop spans 15 amino acids. The germline V gene has CDR1 MDHEN and CDR2 SYDVKM. V lost 5 bases to trimming and J lost 4 bases, with 17 bases between them. The library came from three nested PCR rounds adapted from ARM-PCR protocols. MiXCR, applied by TCRdb to the multiplex PCR reads, yields one record per CDR3 protein. The sample includes over 85,000 distinct CDR3 sequences, 84% of them seen just once. RNA was extracted from bulk tissue without any cell sorting. Between August and November 2014, newly diagnosed, chemotherapy-naive lung cancer patients underwent thoracic surgery in China. The rearrangement joins TRBV28 to TRBJ1-1; D uncertain. This TCR was recovered from a man aged 70-80 years with non-small cell lung cancer. The sequencing input was lung tumor tissue. CDR3 DNA: TGTGCCAGCAGTCTCCATGCAAGGATTAGCACTGAAGCTTTCTTT. It yields the protein CASSLHARISTEAFF.